The 28 T cell receptor beta chains below were found in one sample sequenced in a study of cytomegalovirus exposure and HLA in healthy donors. The PCR had 60 Vbeta and 13 Jbeta primers. Clones were read by immunoSEQ multiplex PCR, and TCRdb kept only the in-frame ones, dropping some. The table includes around 200,000 clones, around 75% detected once. Sequencing was done on a sample of PBMCs. These receptors were obtained from a male donor in good health and CMV-seronegative.

This rearrangement joins TRBV5-1 to TRBJ2-1; D uncertain. Looked up from germline, CDR1 is SGHRS and CDR2 is YFSETQ. The V end was cut by 0 bases, the J end by 7 bases, with 8 bases between. The CDR3 covers 13 residues. This CDR3 reads CASSLASGNEQFF. As DNA, the CDR3 is TGCGCCAGCAGCTTGGCCTCGGGTAATGAGCAGTTCTTC.

V usage is TRBV6-5 and J usage is TRBJ2-5; D is undetermined. The J call may not be correct, given that the DNA end is closer to TRBJ2-7. The length of the CDR3 is 13 residues. Germline loops: CDR1 MNHEY, CDR2 SVGAGI. CDR3 region: CASSYLSSYEQYF. The CDR3 nucleotides read TGTGCCAGCAGTTACCTGAGCTCCTACGAGCAGTACTTC.

The rearrangement links TRBV18 to TRBJ2-2; D is unclear. The germline V gene has CDR1 KGHSH and CDR2 LQKENI. This CDR3 spans 16 amino acids. V lost 5 bases and J 0 bases, leaving 13 bases between the germline ends. The CDR3 region is CASSFQETANTGELFF. CDR3 bases: TGTGCCAGCTCATTCCAAGAAACAGCGAACACCGGGGAGCTGTTTTTT.

This chain links TRBV9 with TRBJ1-5; D might be TRBD1 (6 bases). Looked up from germline, CDR1 is SGDLS and CDR2 is YYNGEE. Between the trimmed V and J ends, which lost 7 bases and 4 bases, there was a span of 18 bases. CDR3 length: 15 amino acids. CDR3 sequence reads: CASGKLGHYNQPQHF. DNA of the CDR3: TGTGCCAGCGGAAAACTGGGACATTATAATCAGCCCCAGCATTTT.

J is TRBJ2-2 and V is TRBV6-5; 9 nucleotides line up with TRBD2. The V gene end was trimmed by 10 bases and the J gene end by 5 bases; junction bases not matched to a gene: 8. This CDR3 spans 14 amino acids. Germline V lookup: CDR1 MNHEY, CDR2 SVGAGI. In DNA form, the CDR3 reads TGTGCCACCCGAAGCGGGGGGCGGACCGGGGAGCTGTTTTTT. As protein: CATRSGGRTGELFF.

Turning to this clone: Different DNA sequences within this sample yield the same CDR3. This chain joins TRBV10-2 and TRBJ2-7; D gene ambiguous. CDR3 size: 11 residues. Germline V gene sequence: CDR1 WSHSY, CDR2 SAAADI. The ends were cut back, 6 bases at V and 2 bases at J, with 5 bases in the middle. The DNA of the CDR3 is TGCGCCAGCAGCCCCGCCTACGAGCAGTACTTC. Its protein product is CASSPAYEQYF.

V usage is TRBV9 and J usage is TRBJ2-2; 10 bases match TRBD1. The CDR3 loop spans 15 amino acids. The V and J ends lost 3 bases and 5 bases, in that order; junction bases with no gene match: 4. Looked up from germline, CDR1 is SGDLS and CDR2 is YYNGEE. CDR3 protein: CASSEGTGVTGELFF. The CDR3 region has the DNA TGTGCCAGCAGCGAGGGGACAGGGGTTACCGGGGAGCTGTTTTTT.

V gene TRBV9 combines with J gene TRBJ1-2; 11 nucleotides line up with TRBD1. There are 17 residues in the CDR3. J lost 4 bases, V lost 0 bases, and 8 bases had no gene match. In germline, CDR1 is SGDLS, CDR2 YYNGEE. For the CDR3, the DNA is TGTGCCAGCAGCGTAGGAGGACAGGGGGCGAAAGCCTATGGCTACACCTTC. This gives the protein CASSVGGQGAKAYGYTF.

This chain uses TRBV15 with TRBJ1-5; possibly TRBD1 for D (5 bases). Germline V CDR1 and CDR2: LNHNV, YYDKDF (reference sequence). Trimming left V 6 bases short and J 3 bases short, with 12 bases between. CDR3 size: 14 residues. The CDR3 nucleotides read TGTGCCACCAGGAAGGGGATGGTCAATCAGCCCCAGCATTTT. Amino acid sequence: CATRKGMVNQPQHF.

V usage is TRBV7-3 and J usage is TRBJ2-7; 13 bases fit TRBD2. The germline CDR1 and CDR2 sequences are SGHTA and FQGTGA. The trim removed 5 bases at V and 4 bases at J, leaving 5 bases unmatched. This CDR3 region has 15 residues. CDR3 nucleotides: TGTGCCAGCAGCCCTGGACTAGCGGGAGCATACGAGCAGTACTTC. Amino acid sequence: CASSPGLAGAYEQYF.

This clone was picked up one time. The chain has TRBV11-2 and TRBJ2-2; 15 bases match TRBD2. The CDR3 spans 18 residues. The V segment lost 2 bases and the J segment 6 bases; nucleotides outside the gene matches: 7. CDR1 and CDR2 (germline): SGHAT, FQNNGV. This CDR3 reads CASSLFGLAGGFAGELFF. The CDR3 nucleotides read TGTGCCAGCAGCTTATTCGGACTAGCGGGAGGGTTTGCCGGGGAGCTGTTTTTT.

The chain employs TRBV6-1 and TRBJ1-2; 8 bases line up with TRBD1. This CDR3 is 14 amino acids long. In germline, CDR1 is MNHNS, CDR2 SASEGT. Trimming at V came to 6 bases and at J to 4 bases, leaving 7 bases not matched to a gene. The CDR3 DNA sequence: TGTGCCAGCAGCCGGGACAGGACACCCTATGGCTACACCTTC. Its translation is CASSRDRTPYGYTF.

The chain uses TRBV28 and TRBJ2-1; 8 positions agree with TRBD2. Per the germline V gene, CDR1 is MDHEN and CDR2 is SYDVKM. Germline trimming cut 3 bases from V and 2 bases from J; bases unmatched to any gene: 3. This CDR3 has 15 amino acids. CDR3 bases: TGTGCCAGCAGTTTCGGGACTAGTACCTACAATGAGCAGTTCTTC. It specifies CASSFGTSTYNEQFF.

The V gene is TRBV10-3, the J gene TRBJ2-3; weak D call: TRBD2 (6 bases). Germline CDR1 reads ENHRY; CDR2 reads SYGVKD. Trimming shortened V by 5 bases and J by 2 bases, and 14 bases separated the two germline ends. This CDR3 region has 15 residues. CDR3 coding DNA: TGTGCCATCAGTCCGACTAGAGGGGACACAGATACGCAGTATTTT. Protein product: CAISPTRGDTDTQYF.

The gene calls are TRBV5-6 and TRBJ2-3; 8 bases align to TRBD1. The J segment lost 5 bases and the V segment lost 2 bases, leaving 7 bases of the junction unmatched. The V gene's germline CDR1 is SGHDT and CDR2 YYEEEE. This CDR3 has 15 amino acids. The CDR3 DNA follows: TGTGCCAGCAGCTTCCGGGACAGGAGTAGAGATACGCAGTATTTT. Its translation: CASSFRDRSRDTQYF.

The V gene is TRBV7-3, the J gene TRBJ2-3; D uncertain. In germline, CDR1 is SGHTA, CDR2 FQGTGA. V lost 5 bases and J 1 base, leaving 4 bases between the germline ends. This CDR3 comprises 12 residues. The DNA for the CDR3 is TGTGCCAGCAGCCCTCGCACAGATACGCAGTATTTT. It specifies CASSPRTDTQYF.

The rearrangement joins TRBV4-1 to TRBJ1-2, with a possible D match to TRBD1 (6 bases). The CDR3 covers 16 residues. Per the germline V gene, CDR1 is MGHRA and CDR2 is YSYEKL. The V end was cut by 0 bases, the J end by 4 bases, with 15 bases between. This CDR3 is CASSQEKIGQSYGYTF. CDR3 coding DNA: TGCGCCAGCAGCCAAGAGAAAATAGGACAGAGCTATGGCTACACCTTC.

This sequence joins TRBV6-5 and TRBJ1-2, with a tentative D call TRBD1 (6 bases). V was pared by 8 bases and J by 8 bases, with 21 bases between. Germline CDR1 reads MNHEY; CDR2 reads SVGAGI. This CDR3 comprises 14 residues. The CDR3 loop is CASRTRGGAKGYTF. The CDR3, as DNA: TGTGCCAGCCGCACTCGGGGGGGGGCGAAAGGCTACACCTTC.

Worth noting for this clone: Other nucleotide sequences in the sample specify the same CDR3. The chain couples TRBV7-3 to TRBJ2-3; D gene unclear. V was pared by 5 bases and J by 2 bases, with 5 bases between. This CDR3 has 12 amino acids. Germline loops: CDR1 SGHTA, CDR2 FQGTGA. The CDR3 DNA follows: TGTGCCAGCAGCCCTTACACAGATACGCAGTATTTT. It yields the protein CASSPYTDTQYF. The complete variable domain, with remaining parts taken from reference TRBV7-3 and TRBJ2-3, reads GAGVSQTPSNKVTEKGKYVELRCDPISGHTALYWYRQSLGQGPEFLIYFQGTGAADDSGLPNDRFFAVRPEGSVSTLKIQRTERGDSAVYLCASSPYTDTQYFGPGTRLTVL.

The genes are TRBV6-1 and TRBJ1-6; D ambiguous. This CDR3 has 17 amino acids. The V end lost 0 bases, the J end lost 0 bases, and 9 bases lay between the germline ends. Germline CDR1 MNHNS, CDR2 SASEGT. Written as DNA, the CDR3 is TGTGCCAGCAGTGAAGCTCCTAGTAGCTCCTATAATTCACCCCTCCACTTT. Translation gives CASSEAPSSSYNSPLHF.

DNA for the CDR3: TGTGCCAGCAGCCCCGACAGGAGAAATTCCTACGAGCAGTACTTC. This codes for CASSPDRRNSYEQYF. The genes are TRBV7-2 and TRBJ2-7, with D perhaps matching TRBD1 (6 bases). Germline V lookup: CDR1 SGHTA, CDR2 FQGNSA. The CDR3 is 15 residues long. Trimming removed 5 bases at V and 1 base at J, with 15 bases between. Based on the CDR3 plus reference TRBV7-2 and TRBJ2-7, the full variable domain is GAGVSQSPSNKVTEKGKDVELRCDPISGHTALYWYRQSLGQGLEFLIYFQGNSAPDKSGLPSDRFSAERTGGSVSTLTIQRTQQEDSAVYLCASSPDRRNSYEQYFGPGTRLTVT.

CDR3: CASRISPDTQYF. DNA of the CDR3: TGTGCCAGCAGAATTAGCCCAGATACGCAGTATTTT. V gene TRBV6-6 combines with J gene TRBJ2-3; D is uncertain. This CDR3 region has 12 residues. The ends were cut back, 6 bases at V and 4 bases at J, with 8 bases in the middle. CDR1 is MNHNY and CDR2 is SVGAGI in the germline V gene (reference sequence).

This rearrangement joins TRBV5-1 to TRBJ2-1, with TRBD1 matching over 10 bases. Germline assignment: CDR1 SGHRS and CDR2 YFSETQ. V lost 4 bases and J lost 1; bases outside the gene matches: 17. The length of the CDR3 is 20 residues. Here the CDR3 reads CASSTGQGKERGGSYNEQFF. The CDR3 coding sequence is TGCGCCAGCAGCACGGGACAGGGGAAAGAACGGGGGGGTTCCTACAATGAGCAGTTCTTC.

On this clone: The identical CDR3 is also encoded by other nucleotide sequences in the sample. The V gene is TRBV30, the J gene TRBJ1-1; D is perhaps TRBD1 (5 bases). Per germline, CDR1 GTSNPN and CDR2 SVGIG (reference sequence). V lost 0 bases to trimming and J lost 2 bases, with 7 bases between them. This CDR3 has 13 residues. CDR3 nucleotide sequence: TGTGCCTGGAGTGTACAGGAAAACACTGAAGCTTTCTTT. It translates to CAWSVQENTEAFF.

The DNA of the CDR3 is TGTGCCAGCAGTTACGAGGAGGGCTCCTACACCGGGGAGCTGTTTTTT. This gives the protein CASSYEEGSYTGELFF. The chain links TRBV6-6 to TRBJ2-2, with a possible D match to TRBD2 (6 bases). The V gene lost 2 bases and the J gene lost 3 bases, with 13 bases spanning the gap. CDR3 size: 16 residues. Germline V gives CDR1 MNHNY, CDR2 SVGAGI (reference sequence).

The chain couples TRBV4-1 to TRBJ1-3; tentative D call: TRBD1 (6 bases). Germline V CDR1 and CDR2: MGHRA, YSYEKL. The CDR3 totals 16 residues. Trimming removed 4 bases at V and 3 bases at J, with 16 bases between. CDR3 DNA: TGCGCCAGCAGCCCCCTAGGGGGGGACTTTGGAAACACCATATATTTT. Amino acid sequence: CASSPLGGDFGNTIYF.

The chain employs TRBV30 and TRBJ2-5, with 7 bases aligning to TRBD1. Germline loops: CDR1 GTSNPN, CDR2 SVGIG (reference sequence). Germline trimming cut 3 bases from V and 6 bases from J; bases unmatched to any gene: 4. This CDR3 region has 12 residues. This chain's CDR3 is CAWSPQGKTQYF. The DNA of the CDR3 is TGTGCCTGGAGCCCACAGGGGAAGACCCAGTACTTC.

V and J are TRBV30 and TRBJ2-1, with 7 bases aligning to TRBD2. Trimming cost V 6 bases and J 9 bases; bases outside gene matches: 5. Germline CDR1 GTSNPN, CDR2 SVGIG (reference sequence). This CDR3 is 11 amino acids long. The CDR3 sequence: CACFPGGEQFF. CDR3 bases: TGTGCCTGTTTTCCGGGGGGTGAGCAGTTCTTC.